These 24 T cell receptor beta chains originate from one sample sequenced in a study of CXCR3-negative and CXCR3-positive naive CD8 T cells. All TRB cDNA libraries came from 5' RACE performed with UMI labels. TCRdb reprocessed the 5' RACE reads and reports one entry per CDR3 protein, with no DNA. The sample table sets out some 130,000 distinct CDR3 sequences. The sequencing input was naive CXCR3- CD8+ T cells from blood. The subset denotes: CD45RO-CCR7+CD27+CD95- naive CD8+ T cells lacking CXCR3 (TNR3-). These receptors were taken from a human donor in good health. Some clones in this sample may be carry-over from other donors' samples.

This chain links TRBV29-1 with TRBJ1-1; the TCRdb D gene call, TRBD1, has no DNA to confirm it. The CDR3 loop spans 16 amino acids. CDR1 and CDR2 (germline): SQVTM, ANQGSEA. This chain's CDR3 is CSARGPQGLVNTEAFF.

The gene calls are TRBV7-6 and TRBJ1-6; TCRdb indicates TRBD1, and absent DNA this call remains unverified. The CDR3 has 17 residues. The germline gives CDR1 SGHVS, CDR2 FNYEAQ. The CDR3 loop reads CASSLASGTSKGSPLHF.

V and J are TRBV28 and TRBJ2-1. Germline lookup yields CDR1 MDHEN and CDR2 SYDVKM. The length of the CDR3 is 15 residues. The CDR3 sequence: CASSLMGNSYNEQFF.

The gene calls are TRBV7-3 and TRBJ2-3; checking the TCRdb D call of TRBD2 is not possible without DNA. The CDR3 totals 15 residues. Germline lookup yields CDR1 SGHTA and CDR2 FQGTGA. The CDR3 sequence: CASSSIPSGTDTQYF.

This rearrangement joins TRBV5-6 to TRBJ2-3; the D call from TCRdb, TRBD1, cannot be confirmed without DNA. Germline-derived CDR1 and CDR2 are SGHDT and YYEEEE. The CDR3 spans 16 residues. The CDR3 region is CASSTGTGGLTDTQYF.

The genes are TRBV15 and TRBJ2-3; TCRdb returns TRBD1, unconfirmable since there is no DNA. The CDR3 contains 14 residues. CDR1 and CDR2 from the germline V gene are LNHNV and YYDKDF (reference sequence). The CDR3 sequence is CATSTTGDLDTQYF. The full variable domain, its missing parts supplied by reference TRBV15 and TRBJ2-3, is DAMVIQNPRYQVTQFGKPVTLSCSQTLNHNVMYWYQQKSSQAPKLLFHYYDKDFNNEADTPDNFQSRRPNTSFCFLDIRSPGLGDTAMYLCATSTTGDLDTQYFGPGTRLTVL.

The chain joins TRBV10-3 to TRBJ1-2; the D call from TCRdb, TRBD1, cannot be confirmed without DNA. The germline V gene encodes CDR1 ENHRY and CDR2 SYGVKD. The CDR3 loop spans 17 amino acids. The CDR3 spells CAISDTGQGTAVDGYTF.

The chain links TRBV13 to TRBJ2-5; TCRdb's D call, TRBD2, is unchecked because there is no DNA. The CDR3 sequence is 14 residues long. The germline gives CDR1 PRHDT, CDR2 FYEKMQ (reference sequence). The CDR3 protein is CASSGPSPKETQYF.

This chain connects TRBV5-6 to TRBJ2-7; TCRdb's D call, TRBD2, is unchecked because there is no DNA. Germline CDR1 SGHDT, CDR2 YYEEEE. The CDR3 has 17 amino acids. The CDR3: CASSLPPRGLAAYEQYF.

V is TRBV7-9 and J is TRBJ2-7. Germline V gene sequence: CDR1 SEHNR, CDR2 FQNEAQ (reference sequence). This CDR3 has 13 residues. CDR3 protein: CASSPFSPYEQYF.

The rearrangement joins TRBV7-2 to TRBJ2-7. Germline CDR1 is SGHTA and CDR2 is FQGNSA. The CDR3 has 13 residues. This CDR3 reads CASGPSGSYEQYF.

This chain uses TRBV12-3 or TRBV12-4 with TRBJ2-1; TCRdb proposes TRBD1, but this gene call is untestable without DNA. The CDR3 has 16 amino acids. The CDR3 region is CASSPFGGSPGGEQFF.

The J gene is TRBJ2-7, the V gene TRBV7-9; lacking DNA, the TRBD1 call made by TCRdb goes unchecked. Germline V gives CDR1 SEHNR, CDR2 FQNEAQ (reference sequence). The CDR3 contains 13 residues. CDR3 residues: CASSLDTSFEQYF. The variable domain in full, completed from reference TRBV7-9 and TRBJ2-7, reads DTGVSQNPRHKITKRGQNVTFRCDPISEHNRLYWYRQTLGQGPEFLTYFQNEAQLEKSRLLSDRFSAERPKGSFSTLEIQRTEQGDSAMYLCASSLDTSFEQYFGPGTRLTVT.

The chain combines TRBV7-2 with TRBJ1-1; the TRBD1 assignment by TCRdb is unverifiable without DNA. CDR1 and CDR2 (germline): SGHTA, FQGNSA. The CDR3 contains 15 residues. CDR3 in amino acids: CASSTTGTVSTEALF.

The chain is built from TRBV28 and TRBJ2-7; without DNA, the TCRdb call of TRBD1 cannot be checked. The CDR3 totals 14 residues. CDR1 and CDR2 (germline): MDHEN, SYDVKM. The CDR3 loop reads CASSPTGQGYEQYF.

V and J are TRBV29-1 and TRBJ2-5; TCRdb outputs TRBD1, but without DNA this stays unchecked. CDR3 length: 14 amino acids. Germline CDR1 reads SQVTM; CDR2 reads ANQGSEA. The CDR3 region is CSADRPGGQETQYF.

This chain links TRBV12-3 or TRBV12-4 with TRBJ2-1; TCRdb returns TRBD2, unconfirmable since there is no DNA. The CDR3 is 11 residues long. CDR3 sequence: CASLTSGEQFF.

The rearrangement joins TRBV12-3 or TRBV12-4 to TRBJ1-4. The CDR3 length is 14 residues. The CDR3 reads CASSRTIADEKLFF.

The chain combines TRBV12-3 or TRBV12-4 with TRBJ2-4; TCRdb's D gene call, TRBD1, goes unchecked for lack of DNA. The CDR3 is made up of 13 amino acids. This CDR3 is CASSSPGYYIQYF.

The chain is built from TRBV19 and TRBJ1-1; TCRdb's D call, TRBD1, is unchecked because there is no DNA. Germline V gives CDR1 LNHDA, CDR2 SQIVND (reference sequence). The CDR3 covers 14 residues. The CDR3 spells CASINGTGWTEAFF.

The gene calls are TRBV7-9 and TRBJ2-3; lacking DNA, the TRBD1 call made by TCRdb goes unchecked. Germline CDR1 and CDR2: SEHNR and FQNEAQ (reference sequence). This CDR3 has 17 residues. CDR3: CASSPLAGGIDADTQYF.

The chain joins TRBV29-1 to TRBJ1-1. CDR1 and CDR2 (germline): SQVTM, ANQGSEA. This CDR3 is built from 11 residues. CDR3: CSVNQNTEAFF.

The chain employs TRBV12-3 or TRBV12-4 and TRBJ2-1; TCRdb names TRBD2, which stays unverified in the absence of DNA. The CDR3 contains 15 residues. CDR3 region: CASRPSLSSYNEQFF.

The chain recombines TRBV4-3 with TRBJ2-1; TCRdb's D call, TRBD2, is unchecked because there is no DNA. This CDR3 is 16 amino acids long. Germline CDR1 LGHNA, CDR2 YSLEER. The CDR3 sequence is CASSPHGAGGPDEQFF.